These 20 T cell receptor beta chains were sequenced from one sample in a study of a mutant IDH1 vaccine in newly diagnosed glioma. TCRdb keeps only in-frame clones here, not all; method: immunoSEQ multiplex PCR. The sample records tens of thousands of clones, more than 80% being singletons. Stated time point: baseline, week 1 (first vaccination visit). Treatment described: pre-vaccination baseline after standard-of-care therapy. Sequencing was performed on PBMCs, taken from a glioma patient treated with radiotherapy, temozolomide or both. The source is a man between 18 and 29 years old with glioma.

The rearrangement joins TRBV15 to TRBJ2-7; D is unclear. CDR1 is LNHNV, CDR2 YYDKDF, per germline (reference sequence). This CDR3 comprises 15 residues. Between the trimmed V and J ends, which lost 0 bases and 2 bases, there was a span of 11 bases. CDR3 nucleotides: TGTGCCACCAGCAGAGAGGAAGCAGTAGCCTACGAGCAGTACTTC. Its protein product is CATSREEAVAYEQYF.

The chain carries TRBV9 and TRBJ1-1; 7 nucleotides line up with TRBD1. This CDR3 has 14 amino acids. The germline V gene encodes CDR1 SGDLS and CDR2 YYNGEE. Trimming cost V 4 bases and J 0 bases; bases outside gene matches: 3. CDR3 sequence: CASSQTGLNTEAFF. DNA for the CDR3: TGTGCCAGCAGCCAGACAGGGTTGAACACTGAAGCTTTCTTT. Full variable domain (remainder filled in from reference TRBV9 and TRBJ1-1): DSGVTQTPKHLITATGQRVTLRCSPRSGDLSVYWYQQSLDQGLQFLIQYYNGEERAKGNILERFSAQQFPDLHSELNLSSLELGDSALYFCASSQTGLNTEAFFGQGTRLTVV.

The V call is TRBV5-1, the J call TRBJ2-1; 7 nucleotides agree with TRBD1. CDR3 size: 15 residues. Germline assignment: CDR1 SGHRS and CDR2 YFSETQ. The ends lost 4 bases at V and 8 bases at J; junction bases unmatched: 12. For the CDR3, the DNA is TGCGCCAGCAGCCCGGCGGTACAGGGGCTCCATGAGCAGTTCTTC. Amino acids: CASSPAVQGLHEQFF.

The chain employs TRBV10-2 and TRBJ2-1; no clear D. Germline assignment: CDR1 WSHSY and CDR2 SAAADI. The CDR3 has 11 amino acids. The V gene lost 5 bases and the J gene lost 9 bases, with 8 bases spanning the gap. The CDR3: CASSSYGEQFF. The CDR3, as DNA: TGCGCCAGCAGTTCTTACGGTGAGCAGTTCTTC.

This clone appeared a single time. The chain has TRBV5-6 and TRBJ2-1; TRBD2 is a possible D gene (5 bases). V lost 5 bases, J lost 2 bases, and 26 bases lay in between. Germline V CDR1 and CDR2: SGHDT, YYEEEE. The CDR3 runs 19 residues. CDR3 sequence reads: CASRTRPIRGFGPYNEQFF. The CDR3 nucleotides read TGTGCCAGCAGAACGAGACCAATCCGGGGTTTTGGACCCTACAATGAGCAGTTCTTC.

The chain carries TRBV29-1 and TRBJ2-3; D may be TRBD1 (6 bases). Germline V CDR1 and CDR2: SQVTM, ANQGSEA. Deletions cut 8 bases from V and 1 base from J, with 16 bases between. The CDR3 totals 14 residues. The CDR3 loop is CSTYASGGTDTQYF. The CDR3 DNA sequence: TGCAGCACTTACGCCTCAGGGGGCACAGATACGCAGTATTTT.

The chain is built from TRBV29-1 and TRBJ2-2; 14 bases are a match to TRBD2. V was clipped by 5 bases and J by 1 base; unmatched bases: 6. Per the germline V gene, CDR1 is SQVTM and CDR2 is ANQGSEA. This CDR3 is built from 17 residues. As DNA, the CDR3 is TGCAGCGTTCGAGGGACTAGCGGGGGTCTGAACACCGGGGAGCTGTTTTTT. Its translation: CSVRGTSGGLNTGELFF.

CDR3 nucleotide sequence: TGCGCCAGCAGCCTAGTCCGGGGTCGGGCTGAAGCTTTCTTT. As protein: CASSLVRGRAEAFF. V is TRBV4-1 and J is TRBJ1-1, with D uncertain. The germline V gene has CDR1 MGHRA and CDR2 YSYEKL. Deletions cut 4 bases from V and 6 bases from J, with 15 bases between. The CDR3 has 14 amino acids.

This clone was observed a single time. V is TRBV5-8 and J is TRBJ1-1; perhaps TRBD1 as D (6 bases). Trimming cost V 3 bases and J 0 bases, with 15 bases left between them. This CDR3 is 16 amino acids long. The germline CDR1 and CDR2 sequences are SGHTS and YDEGEE. The CDR3 loop reads CASSSTGKRLNTEAFF. The CDR3 DNA reads as TGTGCCAGCAGCTCAACAGGGAAGAGGCTGAACACTGAAGCTTTCTTT.

The rearrangement uses TRBV11-3 and TRBJ2-3; 7 bases match TRBD1. The V gene end was trimmed by 1 base and the J gene end by 6 bases; junction bases not matched to a gene: 4. Per germline, CDR1 SGHNT and CDR2 YENEEA. CDR3 size: 14 residues. CDR3: CASSLGRGLDTQYF. CDR3 in DNA: TGTGCCAGCAGCTTAGGAAGGGGGCTGGATACGCAGTATTTT.

The sample holds a few counts of this clone. The CDR3 DNA sequence: TGTGCCAGCTCACTCCTCACCGGCAGCACAGATACGCAGTATTTT. Translated, it gives CASSLLTGSTDTQYF. The chain combines TRBV18 with TRBJ2-3; unclear D gene. The CDR3 sequence is 15 residues long. CDR1 KGHSH and CDR2 LQKENI come from the germline V gene. V was clipped by 4 bases and J by 0 bases, with 11 bases between them.

The V and J genes are TRBV2 and TRBJ1-1; the D is unclear. Germline lookup yields CDR1 SNHLY and CDR2 FYNNEI. The V gene lost 6 bases and the J gene lost 0 bases, with 14 bases spanning the gap. This CDR3 comprises 15 residues. CDR3 in amino acids: CASSNSLGVNTEAFF. CDR3 sequence (DNA): TGTGCCAGCAGCAACAGCCTCGGTGTGAACACTGAAGCTTTCTTT.

The chain links TRBV7-2 to TRBJ2-7, with 9 bases lining up with TRBD2. CDR1 and CDR2 from the germline V gene are SGHTA and FQGNSA. The CDR3 is made up of 15 amino acids. V dropped 3 bases and J dropped 2; count of bases not matched to a gene: 5. The CDR3 bases are TGTGCCAGCAGCTTGTGGGGCGGGGGGGCCTACGAGCAGTACTTC. Protein: CASSLWGGGAYEQYF.

This clone was counted between two and nine times. The chain is built from TRBV27 and TRBJ1-4; D may be TRBD1 (5 bases). The CDR3 contains 12 residues. Germline CDR1 is MNHEY and CDR2 is SMNVEV (reference sequence). Trimming left V 5 bases short and J 10 bases short, with 11 bases between. CDR3 nucleotide sequence: TGTGCCAGCAGTCGATCGGGGGGAAAACTGTTTTTT. Amino acids: CASSRSGGKLFF.

This rearrangement joins TRBV25-1 to TRBJ1-1; D gene unclear. Germline V gene sequence: CDR1 MGHDK, CDR2 SYGVNS. CDR3 length equals 15 residues. V dropped 3 bases and J dropped 0 bases, with 11 bases sitting between them. CDR3 sequence (DNA): TGTGCCAGCAGTGACTACCCTGGGGTGAACACTGAAGCTTTCTTT. Translating gives CASSDYPGVNTEAFF.

This chain uses TRBV2 with TRBJ2-5; 7 bases are shared with TRBD1. This CDR3 region has 13 residues. CDR1 is SNHLY, CDR2 FYNNEI, per germline. With 10 bases clipped from V and 2 bases from J, the junction kept 7 bases outside the gene matches. CDR3 nucleotide sequence: TGTGCCACCTCGGGACAGATGCAAGAGACCCAGTACTTC. Translation gives CATSGQMQETQYF.

The CDR3 DNA follows: TGTGCCTGGAGTGTAGTGTCAGTGGAGCAGTACTTC. Translating it yields CAWSVVSVEQYF. The chain links TRBV30 to TRBJ2-7, with D uncertain. The CDR3 is 12 residues long. The V end was cut by 0 bases, the J end by 7 bases, with 10 bases between. Germline loops: CDR1 GTSNPN, CDR2 SVGIG (reference sequence).

The V gene is TRBV7-2, the J gene TRBJ1-5; D call uncertain. This CDR3 is built from 13 residues. With 1 base removed from V and 6 bases from J, the gap between germline ends came to 7 bases. Germline lookup yields CDR1 SGHTA and CDR2 FQGNSA. The CDR3 bases are TGTGCCAGCAGCTTAGTGGGAGGTCAGCCCCAGCATTTT. Encoded protein: CASSLVGGQPQHF. Drawing the rest from reference TRBV7-2 and TRBJ1-5, the complete variable domain is GAGVSQSPSNKVTEKGKDVELRCDPISGHTALYWYRQSLGQGLEFLIYFQGNSAPDKSGLPSDRFSAERTGGSVSTLTIQRTQQEDSAVYLCASSLVGGQPQHFGDGTRLSIL.

CDR3 amino acids: CASSLVPSPYNEQFF. The CDR3 bases are TGTGCCAGCAGCTTAGTGCCCAGCCCATACAATGAGCAGTTCTTC. The rearrangement joins TRBV11-2 to TRBJ2-1; D unclear. The CDR3 consists of 15 residues. Germline V gene sequence: CDR1 SGHAT, CDR2 FQNNGV. V was cut by 1 base and J by 4 bases, with 11 bases left in between.

This clone came up once. V and J are TRBV29-1 and TRBJ2-1, with 10 bases lining up with TRBD1. V shed 8 bases and J 0 bases; nucleotides not matched to a gene: 13. The CDR3 extends over 17 amino acids. Per the germline V gene, CDR1 is SQVTM and CDR2 is ANQGSEA. The CDR3 loop reads CSLLPGQGLSSYNEQFF. The CDR3 nucleotides are TGCAGCCTTCTCCCGGGACAGGGGCTAAGCTCCTACAATGAGCAGTTCTTC.